This T cell receptor beta chain is from a study of identifying expanded T cells in peripheral blood. On this clone: Its specificity is not known. Distinct nucleotide sequences in the sample also encode this CDR3.

No infections or other immune events were documented during collection. CDR1 is SEHNR, CDR2 FQNEAQ, per germline (reference sequence). V lost 5 bases to trimming and J lost 4 bases, with 10 bases between them. The CDR3 sequence is 13 residues long. Profiled with immunoSEQ multiplex PCR; TCRdb holds only in-frame clones, not every one. The sample holds approximately 75,000 clones, roughly 90% seen once. Study-wide results and limits: Technical replicates showed around 1.3 changed clones; about two weeks about 16; four weeks 19. Clone count variance between roughly 2-week samples rose with total template count.

The V gene is TRBV7-9, the J gene TRBJ2-3; a possible D gene is TRBD1 (5 bases). Sequences were obtained from blood. This clonotype was sampled from a person between 18 and 75 years old in good health. The CDR3 loop reads CASSPRGPDTQYF. As DNA, the CDR3 is TGTGCCAGCAGCCCTAGGGGTCCAGATACGCAGTATTTT.